This T cell receptor beta chain originates from a study of blood T cell repertoires in COVID-19. About the study: Samples of COVID-19 (acute and convalescent) were obtained from the United States, Italy and Spain.

The CDR3 extends over 19 amino acids. In germline, CDR1 is LGHDT, CDR2 YNNKEL (reference sequence). V lost 2 bases and J lost 0; bases outside the gene matches: 11. Generated by immunoSEQ multiplex PCR, the TCRdb table keeps only in-frame clones and is missing some. The profile shows approximately 180,000 clones, roughly 89% of them singletons. Cohorts were determined from participant-reported clinical history. The specimen was PBMCs or T cells enriched from blood (not recorded which). The receptor was derived from a woman in her 40s with acute COVID-19. The V gene is TRBV3-1 (or the pseudogene TRBV3-2), the J gene TRBJ2-3, with TRBD2 matching over 10 bases. The CDR3 DNA sequence: TGTGCCAGCAGCCAATGGTATGCTAGCGGGGGCCAAAGCACAGATACGCAGTATTTT. As protein: CASSQWYASGGQSTDTQYF.